This T cell receptor beta chain originates from a study of T cell changes during pregnancy in multiple sclerosis. Per germline, CDR1 SGHDN and CDR2 FVKESK. There are 15 residues in the CDR3. The V end was cut by 1 base, the J end by 1 base, with 10 bases between. Sequencing used immunoSEQ multiplex PCR; TCRdb keeps in-frame clones, though not all of them. The profile shows about 56,000 clones, around 85% of them singletons. This chain uses TRBV14 with TRBJ2-5; D gene unclear. The origin of this receptor is a female donor with multiple sclerosis, enrolled in a pregnancy study. Sequenced here: CD4+ T cells from peripheral blood mononuclear cells, sampled in the third trimester of pregnancy. CDR3 in DNA: TGTGCCAGCAGCCAAGGTGGTACTCCCCAAGAGACCCAGTACTTC. Protein product: CASSQGGTPQETQYF.